This TCR beta chain was identified in a study of PD-L1 blockade in urothelial cancer. Study in general: Blood analysis occurred 3 weeks (second dose) and 6 weeks after treatment start. Median T cell yield from blood was around 140,000. Study results and limitations: A below-median TCR clonality in blood before treatment predicted better survival.

The assay was immunoSEQ multiplex PCR, and TCRdb's table has in-frame clones only and misses some. The sample records around 100,000 clones, roughly 88% being singletons. This clone occurred once. Its antigen is undetermined. This CDR3 spans 13 amino acids. Germline-derived CDR1 and CDR2 are SGHRS and YFSETQ. Trimming cost V 4 bases and J 7 bases, with 12 bases left between them. This TCR was recovered from a man aged 50-59 years with urothelial cancer. The V call is TRBV5-1, the J call TRBJ2-1; TRBD2 might be the D (6 bases). Source: PBMCs, taken around atezolizumab (anti-PD-L1) treatment. CDR3 nucleotides: TGCGCCAGCAGCCCCACTAGCTGGAATGAGCAGTTCTTC. Translating gives CASSPTSWNEQFF.